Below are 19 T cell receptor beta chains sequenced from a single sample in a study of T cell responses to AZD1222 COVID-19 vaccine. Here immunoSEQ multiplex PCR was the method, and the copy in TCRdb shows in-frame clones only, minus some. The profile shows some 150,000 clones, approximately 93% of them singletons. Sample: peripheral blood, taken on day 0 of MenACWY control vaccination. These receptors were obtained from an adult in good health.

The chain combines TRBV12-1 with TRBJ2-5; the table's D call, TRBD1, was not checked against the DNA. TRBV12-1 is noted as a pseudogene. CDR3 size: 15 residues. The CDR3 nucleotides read TGTGCCAGCAGCTTTGCGGGTCAGGGGGTAGAGACCCAGTACTTC. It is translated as CASSFAGQGVETQYF.

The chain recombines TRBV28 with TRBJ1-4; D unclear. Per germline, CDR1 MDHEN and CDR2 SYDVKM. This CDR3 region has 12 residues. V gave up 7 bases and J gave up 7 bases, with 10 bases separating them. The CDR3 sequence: CASMRASEKLFF. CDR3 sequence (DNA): TGTGCCAGCATGAGGGCGAGTGAAAAACTGTTTTTT.

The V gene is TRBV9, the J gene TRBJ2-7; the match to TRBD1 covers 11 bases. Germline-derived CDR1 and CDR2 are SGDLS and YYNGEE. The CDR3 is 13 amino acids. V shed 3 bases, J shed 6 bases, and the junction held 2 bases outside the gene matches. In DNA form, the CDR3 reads TGTGCCAGCAGCGCGGGACAGGGGGGCGAGCAGTACTTC. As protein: CASSAGQGGEQYF. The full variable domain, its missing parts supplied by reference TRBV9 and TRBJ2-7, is DSGVTQTPKHLITATGQRVTLRCSPRSGDLSVYWYQQSLDQGLQFLIQYYNGEERAKGNILERFSAQQFPDLHSELNLSSLELGDSALYFCASSAGQGGEQYFGPGTRLTVT.

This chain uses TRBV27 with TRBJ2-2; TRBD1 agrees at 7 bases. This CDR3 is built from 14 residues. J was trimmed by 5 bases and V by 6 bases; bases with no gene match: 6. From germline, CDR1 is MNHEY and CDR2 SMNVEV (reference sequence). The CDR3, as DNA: TGTGCCAGCAGCCCGGGACAGAGAACCGGGGAGCTGTTTTTT. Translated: CASSPGQRTGELFF.

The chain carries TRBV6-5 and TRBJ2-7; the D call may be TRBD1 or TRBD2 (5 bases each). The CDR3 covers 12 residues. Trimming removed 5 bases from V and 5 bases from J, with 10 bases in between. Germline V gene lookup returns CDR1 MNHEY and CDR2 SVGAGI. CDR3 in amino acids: CASSQGPHEQYF. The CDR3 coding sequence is TGTGCCAGCAGTCAGGGACCACACGAGCAGTACTTC.

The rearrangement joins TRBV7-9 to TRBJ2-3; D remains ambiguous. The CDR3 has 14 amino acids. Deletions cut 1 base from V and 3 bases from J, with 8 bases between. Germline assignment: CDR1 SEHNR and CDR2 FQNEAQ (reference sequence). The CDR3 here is CASSLEVPTDTQYF. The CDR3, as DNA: TGTGCCAGCAGCTTAGAGGTGCCAACAGATACGCAGTATTTT.

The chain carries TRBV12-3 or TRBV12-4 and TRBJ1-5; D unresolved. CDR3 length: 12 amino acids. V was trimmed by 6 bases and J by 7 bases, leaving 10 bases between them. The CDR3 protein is CASRVAGQPQHF. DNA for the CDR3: TGTGCCAGCAGGGTGGCGGGACAGCCCCAGCATTTT.

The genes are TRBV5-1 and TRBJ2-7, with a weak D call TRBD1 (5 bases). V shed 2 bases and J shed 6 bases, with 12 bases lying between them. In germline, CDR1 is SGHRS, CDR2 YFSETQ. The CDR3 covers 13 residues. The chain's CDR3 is CASSFNGHAEQYF. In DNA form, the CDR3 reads TGCGCCAGCAGCTTCAACGGACATGCCGAGCAGTACTTC.

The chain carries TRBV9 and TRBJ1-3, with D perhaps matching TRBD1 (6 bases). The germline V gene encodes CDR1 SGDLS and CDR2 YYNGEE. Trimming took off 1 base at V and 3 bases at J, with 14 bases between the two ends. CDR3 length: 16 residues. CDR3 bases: TGTGCCAGCAGCGTATCGGGGGGCGGGGATGGAAACACCATATATTTT. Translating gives CASSVSGGGDGNTIYF.

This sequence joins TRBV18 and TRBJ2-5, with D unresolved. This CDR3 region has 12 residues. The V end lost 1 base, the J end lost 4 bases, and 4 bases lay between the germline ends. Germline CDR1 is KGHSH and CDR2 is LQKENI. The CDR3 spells CASSPLGETQYF. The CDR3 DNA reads TGTGCCAGCTCACCACTAGGAGAGACCCAGTACTTC.

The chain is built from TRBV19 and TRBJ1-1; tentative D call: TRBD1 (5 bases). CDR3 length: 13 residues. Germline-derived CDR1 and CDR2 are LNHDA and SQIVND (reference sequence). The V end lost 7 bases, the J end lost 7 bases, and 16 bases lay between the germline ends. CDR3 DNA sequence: TGTGCCAGTACTCCAAGGGGTAGACTTGAAGCTTTCTTT. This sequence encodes CASTPRGRLEAFF.

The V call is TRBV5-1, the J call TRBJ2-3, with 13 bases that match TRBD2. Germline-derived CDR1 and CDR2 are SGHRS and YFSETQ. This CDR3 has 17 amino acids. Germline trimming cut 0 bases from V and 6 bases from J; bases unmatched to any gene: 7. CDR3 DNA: TGCGCCAGCAGCTTGGGGACTAGCGGGGGCTCAGGGGATACGCAGTATTTT. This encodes CASSLGTSGGSGDTQYF.

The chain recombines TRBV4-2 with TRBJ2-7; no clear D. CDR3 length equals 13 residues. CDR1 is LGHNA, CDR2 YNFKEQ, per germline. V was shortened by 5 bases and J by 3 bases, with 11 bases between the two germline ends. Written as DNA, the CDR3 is TGTGCCAGCAGCTTTGGGCAGAGCTACGAGCAGTACTTC. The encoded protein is CASSFGQSYEQYF.

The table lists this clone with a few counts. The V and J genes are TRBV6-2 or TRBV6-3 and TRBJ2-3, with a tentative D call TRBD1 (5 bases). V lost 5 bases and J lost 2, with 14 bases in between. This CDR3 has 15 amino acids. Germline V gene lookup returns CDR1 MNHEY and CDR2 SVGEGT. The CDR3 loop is CASSQGGEHTDTQYF. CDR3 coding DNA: TGTGCCAGCAGTCAGGGCGGAGAGCACACAGATACGCAGTATTTT.

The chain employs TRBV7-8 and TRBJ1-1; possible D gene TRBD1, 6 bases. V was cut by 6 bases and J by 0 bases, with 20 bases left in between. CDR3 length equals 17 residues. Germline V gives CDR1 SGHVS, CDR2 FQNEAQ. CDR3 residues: CASSLAGARFVNTEAFF. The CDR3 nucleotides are TGTGCCAGCAGTCTAGCAGGGGCTCGGTTCGTGAACACTGAAGCTTTCTTT.

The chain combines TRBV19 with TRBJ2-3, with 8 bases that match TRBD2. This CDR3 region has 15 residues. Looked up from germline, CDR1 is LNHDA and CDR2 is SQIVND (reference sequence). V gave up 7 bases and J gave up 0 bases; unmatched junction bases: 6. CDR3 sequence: CASKRSGASTDTQYF. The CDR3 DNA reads TGTGCCAGTAAACGTAGCGGGGCCAGCACAGATACGCAGTATTTT.

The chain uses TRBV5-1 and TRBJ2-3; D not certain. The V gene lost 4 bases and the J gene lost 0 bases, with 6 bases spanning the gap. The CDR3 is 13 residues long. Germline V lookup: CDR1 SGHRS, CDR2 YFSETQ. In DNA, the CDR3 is TGCGCCAGCAGCCGAACTAGCACAGATACGCAGTATTTT. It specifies CASSRTSTDTQYF.

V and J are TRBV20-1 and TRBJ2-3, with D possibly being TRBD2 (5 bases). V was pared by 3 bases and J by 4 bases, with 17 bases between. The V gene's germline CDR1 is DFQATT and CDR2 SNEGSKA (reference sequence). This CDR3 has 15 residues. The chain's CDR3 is CSASSVAALADTQYF. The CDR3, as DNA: TGCAGTGCTAGTAGCGTAGCCGCTTTAGCAGATACGCAGTATTTT.

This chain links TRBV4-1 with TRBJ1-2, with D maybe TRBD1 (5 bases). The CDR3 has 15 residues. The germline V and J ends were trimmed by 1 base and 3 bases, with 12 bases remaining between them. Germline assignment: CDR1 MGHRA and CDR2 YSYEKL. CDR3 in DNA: TGCGCCAGCAGCCAAGGTAGGGGCGCCCACTATGGCTACACCTTC. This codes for CASSQGRGAHYGYTF.